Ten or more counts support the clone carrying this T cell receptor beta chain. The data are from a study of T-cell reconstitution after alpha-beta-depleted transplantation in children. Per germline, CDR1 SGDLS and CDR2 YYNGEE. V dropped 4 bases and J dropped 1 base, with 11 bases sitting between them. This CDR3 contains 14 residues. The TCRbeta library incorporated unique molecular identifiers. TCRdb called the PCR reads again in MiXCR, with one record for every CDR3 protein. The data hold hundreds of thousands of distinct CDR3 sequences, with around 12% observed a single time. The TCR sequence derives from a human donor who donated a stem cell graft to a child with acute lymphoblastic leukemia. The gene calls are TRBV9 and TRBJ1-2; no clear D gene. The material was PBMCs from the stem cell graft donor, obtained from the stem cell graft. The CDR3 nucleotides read TGTGCCAGCAGCCCTTCGACGGATAACTATGGCTACACCTTC. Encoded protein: CASSPSTDNYGYTF.